Each of the 20 T cell receptor beta chains below was sequenced from the same sample in a study of blood T cells in healthy people across ages. Sample-barcoded 5' priming and a J-beta primer mix drove a second PCR of 7 to 11 cycles. TCRdb passed the 5' RACE reads through MiXCR, listing each CDR3 protein once. Of more than 700,000 distinct CDR3 sequences in the sample, less than 70% were seen once. The sample comprised blood. The receptor set was obtained from a man of 80 years or more in good health.

This chain uses TRBV27 with TRBJ2-3; 7 bases align to TRBD2. Germline V lookup: CDR1 MNHEY, CDR2 SMNVEV (reference sequence). The CDR3 extends over 12 amino acids. The CDR3 DNA is TGTGATTGGGGAGGGAGCACAGATACGCAGTATTTT. This translates into CDWGGSTDTQYF.

This CDR3 is CASSSGLANGNEQFF. The CDR3 nucleotides read TGCGCCAGCAGCTCCGGACTAGCGAATGGGAATGAGCAGTTCTTC. The V and J genes are TRBV5-1 and TRBJ2-1; 9 positions match TRBD2. The CDR3 covers 15 residues. Germline CDR1 reads SGHRS; CDR2 reads YFSETQ. J gave up 7 bases and V 3 bases, and 8 bases lay outside the gene matches. Full variable domain (outside the CDR3, taken from reference TRBV5-1 and TRBJ2-1): KAGVTQTPRYLIKTRGQQVTLSCSPISGHRSVSWYQQTPGQGLQFLFEYFSETQRNKGNFPGRFSGRQFSNSRSEMNVSTLELGDSALYLCASSSGLANGNEQFFGPGTRLTVL.

The chain has TRBV4-1 and TRBJ2-1, with TRBD2 matching over 7 bases. Germline CDR1 and CDR2: MGHRA and YSYEKL. V gave up 4 bases and J gave up 4 bases; unmatched junction bases: 7. This CDR3 region has 15 residues. The CDR3 nucleotides read TGCGCCAGCAGCCGCGGGCTAGCGGTGTACAATGAGCAGTTCTTC. This gives the protein CASSRGLAVYNEQFF.

This chain joins TRBV7-9 and TRBJ2-1, with 9 bases identical to TRBD1. Germline lookup yields CDR1 SEHNR and CDR2 FQNEAQ (reference sequence). With 3 bases clipped from V and 8 bases from J, the junction kept 17 bases outside the gene matches. The CDR3 is 18 amino acids. The CDR3, as DNA: TGTGCCAGCAGCTTGCTCCCTCCGGGACAGGGTCGGTTCGATGAGCAGTTCTTC. It translates to CASSLLPPGQGRFDEQFF.

The genes are TRBV27 and TRBJ1-4, with a weak D call TRBD1 (5 bases). The CDR3 is 16 amino acids. Germline V CDR1 and CDR2: MNHEY, SMNVEV (reference sequence). Trimming cost V 3 bases and J 0 bases, with 11 bases left between them. CDR3 coding DNA: TGTGCCAGCAGTTTTCTCGGGACGGCAACTAATGAAAAACTGTTTTTT. The encoded protein is CASSFLGTATNEKLFF.

A few counts support this clonotype. The genes are TRBV24-1 and TRBJ2-4, with 7 bases fitting TRBD2. Germline V lookup: CDR1 KGHDR, CDR2 SFDVKD. With V trimmed by 9 bases and J by 1 base, 8 bases remained unmatched. CDR3 length: 15 amino acids. CDR3 DNA: TGTGCCACCGCCGAGGGAGGGACGGCCAAAAACATTCAGTACTTC. Amino acid sequence: CATAEGGTAKNIQYF.

This clonotype was counted only a few times. The J gene is TRBJ1-1, the V gene TRBV18; unclear D gene. The CDR3 totals 13 residues. Germline V gene data show CDR1 as KGHSH and CDR2 as LQKENI. With 0 bases removed from V and 3 bases from J, the gap between germline ends came to 5 bases. The CDR3 reads CASSPPGYTEAFF. DNA for the CDR3: TGTGCCAGCTCACCACCGGGGTACACTGAAGCTTTCTTT.

This clonotype has only one observation. The chain joins TRBV21-1 to TRBJ1-1. TRBV21-1 is a recognized pseudogene. The CDR3 is 12 amino acids. CDR3 residues: CASSKGGTEAFF. CDR3 nucleotide sequence: TGTGCCAGCAGCAAAGGGGGCACTGAAGCTTTCTTT.

A word on this clonotype: One end of the junction does not line up with germline, which may come from a read error. The J gene is TRBJ1-2, the V gene TRBV6-2 or TRBV6-3, with D unclear. CDR3 size: 16 residues. Germline CDR1 reads MNHEY; CDR2 reads SVGEGT. CDR3 sequence: CASTEGGFRFSYGCTF. CDR3 in DNA: TGTGCCAGCACCGAGGGAGGGTTCAGGTTCAGCTATGGCTGCACCTTC.

J is TRBJ1-2 and V is TRBV12-3 or TRBV12-4; 7 nucleotides match TRBD1. The CDR3 covers 13 residues. Germline trimming cut 5 bases from V and 8 bases from J; bases unmatched to any gene: 8. CDR3 sequence reads: CASSVGGGAGYTF. For the CDR3, the DNA is TGTGCCAGCAGTGTAGGAGGGGGCGCGGGCTACACCTTC.

The chain uses TRBV20-1 and TRBJ1-2; 9 bases match TRBD1. CDR3 length: 13 amino acids. Germline assignment: CDR1 DFQATT and CDR2 SNEGSKA (reference sequence). With 4 bases clipped from V and 5 bases from J, the junction kept 5 bases outside the gene matches. Here the CDR3 DNA reads TGCAGTGCTAAGGGACAGGGCCATTATGGCTACACCTTC. Its translation: CSAKGQGHYGYTF.

CDR3 residues: CASRQGAGETQYF. In DNA form, the CDR3 reads TGCGCCAGCAGACAGGGGGCTGGGGAGACCCAGTACTTC. The chain uses TRBV5-1 and TRBJ2-5; 9 bases are a match to TRBD1. The CDR3 length is 13 residues. Germline V CDR1 and CDR2: SGHRS, YFSETQ. V shed 5 bases and J 5 bases; nucleotides not matched to a gene: 4.

CDR3: CASSQTRPAVRVGYTF. The CDR3 DNA follows: TGTGCCAGCAGCCAAACGCGTCCGGCCGTTCGAGTTGGCTACACCTTC. The chain combines TRBV7-8 with TRBJ1-2; no firm D call. CDR1 SGHVS and CDR2 FQNEAQ come from the germline V gene. The germline V and J ends were trimmed by 5 bases and 7 bases, with 23 bases remaining between them. This CDR3 spans 16 amino acids.

The V and J genes are TRBV9 and TRBJ2-6; TRBD1 might be the D (5 bases). The germline V gene encodes CDR1 SGDLS and CDR2 YYNGEE. V was cut by 2 bases and J by 0 bases, with 6 bases left in between. CDR3 length: 15 amino acids. CDR3 region: CASSVDSSGANVLTF. The CDR3 bases are TGTGCCAGCAGCGTCGACAGCTCTGGGGCCAACGTCCTGACTTTC.

The count of this clonotype is one. V is TRBV10-3 and J is TRBJ2-3; 11 bases agree with TRBD2. Per the germline V gene, CDR1 is ENHRY and CDR2 is SYGVKD. The CDR3 totals 18 residues. The junction had 17 bases not matched to a gene; V was cut back by 7 bases and J by 5 bases. CDR3 bases: TGTGCCATCAATGGCAGCGGGCTAGCGGGAGGACACGAAGATACGCAGTATTTT. Translation: CAINGSGLAGGHEDTQYF.

J is TRBJ1-1 and V is TRBV10-3, with TRBD1 matching over 8 bases. The V segment lost 6 bases and the J segment 1 base; nucleotides outside the gene matches: 4. Germline V gene data show CDR1 as ENHRY and CDR2 as SYGVKD. This CDR3 comprises 14 residues. CDR3 DNA: TGTGCCATCAGGCAGGGGGCAGAGAACACTGAAGCTTTCTTT. As protein: CAIRQGAENTEAFF.

The CDR3 here is CASSLAGDRGRETQYF. CDR3 sequence (DNA): TGTGCCAGCAGTTTAGCCGGGGACAGGGGGAGAGAGACCCAGTACTTC. V gene TRBV12-3 or TRBV12-4 combines with J gene TRBJ2-5; 11 bases fit TRBD1. The length of the CDR3 is 16 residues. V lost 0 bases to trimming and J lost 4 bases; unmatched junction nucleotides: 4.

This clonotype was found a few times. The V and J genes are TRBV10-3 and TRBJ2-7; D uncertain. CDR3 length: 14 residues. Germline CDR1 and CDR2: ENHRY and SYGVKD. V was clipped by 6 bases and J by 0 bases, with 12 bases between them. The CDR3 DNA follows: TGTGCCATCAGCACCCAGGTTTCCTCCTACGAGCAGTACTTC. Its translation is CAISTQVSSYEQYF.

The V and J genes are TRBV5-1 and TRBJ2-7; 9 bases agree with TRBD2. The germline V gene encodes CDR1 SGHRS and CDR2 YFSETQ. The CDR3 contains 15 residues. V was clipped by 4 bases and J by 0 bases; unmatched bases: 5. CDR3 in amino acids: CASSNPSGASYEQYF. The CDR3 bases are TGCGCCAGCAGCAACCCTAGCGGGGCCTCCTACGAGCAGTACTTC.

A few counts support this clonotype. This chain joins TRBV20-1 and TRBJ2-1, with D possibly TRBD1 on 6 matching bases. V was pared by 6 bases and J by 9 bases, with 18 bases between. This CDR3 has 13 amino acids. Germline loops: CDR1 DFQATT, CDR2 SNEGSKA (reference sequence). The chain's CDR3 is CSARRQGRGEQFF. In DNA form, the CDR3 reads TGCAGTGCAAGACGGCAGGGGCGAGGTGAGCAGTTCTTC.